What follows is one T cell receptor beta chain and its context. The target antigen is unknown. V was cut by 1 base and J by 8 bases, with 15 bases left in between. CDR3 length: 15 residues. These data originate in a study of T-cell memory formation after mild COVID-19. Study-level results: The main location of contracting CD4+ clones was CM and EM, and that of contracting CD8+ clones was EMRA. A balance of CD4 and CD8 characterized clones contracting day 15 to 85, whereas later expanders leaned CD4+.

It was 5'RACE with constant-segment primers that produced the TCR alpha and TCR beta cDNA libraries, which carried sample barcodes and UMIs. TCRdb reanalysed the 5' RACE reads using MiXCR and keeps one entry per CDR3 protein. The repertoire includes some 300,000 distinct CDR3 sequences, 20% to 25% of them detected once, and roughly a fifth sits in the top ten. The V call is TRBV12-3 or TRBV12-4, the J call TRBJ2-1; D assignment may be TRBD1 or TRBD2 (5 bases each). The sample was PBMCs or a T cell subset sorted from them (not recorded which). The sequence came from a man younger than 35 who had mild COVID-19 (a few samples of this study predate the infection). Cell type and time point are not known. CDR3 sequence reads: CASSLGGPTVHEQFF. The CDR3 DNA reads TGTGCCAGCAGTTTAGGGGGACCTACGGTACATGAGCAGTTCTTC.